A selection of T cell receptor beta chains follows, all from one sample in a study of CD8+CD57+ T cells in acquired aplastic anemia. TCRdb re-derived calls from the reads in MiXCR, one entry per CDR3 protein. The sample comprises about 210,000 distinct CDR3 sequences, under 65% of which are singletons, and about 31% rests with the top ten. Sequenced material: sorted CD4+, CD8+, or CD8+CD57+ T cells (not recorded which) from PBMCs. These receptors all stem from a human donor in good health. The CDR3 runs from the conserved cysteine through the conserved F or W. Fields, in order: J gene, D gene, V gene, clone size, CDR3 protein, CDR3 DNA. A D gene is named only where the DNA matches it firmly. Clone size is not always given. Where it is, it says once, few, many or a class for expanded clones.

>TRBJ1-4|-|TRBV6-5|-
CASSESVREKLFF
TGTGCCAGCAGTGAAAGTGTGAGGGAAAAACTGTTTTTT
>TRBJ2-1|TRBD2|TRBV10-3|-
CAISLGGRGLNEQFF
TGTGCCATCAGTCTCGGCGGGAGGGGTCTCAATGAGCAGTTCTTC
>TRBJ2-4|-|TRBV14|many
CASSQDGGALAKNIQYF
TGTGCCAGCAGCCAAGATGGAGGTGCCCTAGCCAAAAACATTCAGTACTTC
>TRBJ2-7|-|TRBV15|-
CATSRDFGATYEQYF
TGTGCCACCAGCAGAGATTTTGGGGCGACCTACGAGCAGTACTTC
>TRBJ1-1|-|TRBV7-2|-
CASSLQGTGYTEAFF
TGTGCCAGCAGCTTACAGGGAACAGGGTACACTGAAGCTTTCTTT
>TRBJ1-2|TRBD1|TRBV7-9|-
CASSLGTGSEYGYTF
TGTGCCAGCAGCTTAGGGACAGGGTCTGAGTATGGCTACACCTTC
>TRBJ1-4|-|TRBV11-2|-
CASSLSGGNEKLFF
TGTGCCAGCAGCTTGTCGGGGGGGAATGAAAAACTGTTTTTT
>TRBJ1-1|-|TRBV4-3|many
CASSAVGGTEAFF
TGCGCCAGCAGCGCTGTGGGTGGCACTGAAGCTTTCTTT
>TRBJ2-1|-|TRBV7-9|-
CASSTHPSSYNEQFF
TGTGCCAGCAGCACACATCCTAGCTCCTACAATGAGCAGTTCTTC
>TRBJ2-7|-|TRBV18|many
CASSPPQGPTYEQYF
TGTGCCAGCTCACCACCCCAGGGGCCAACCTACGAGCAGTACTTC
>TRBJ2-3|-|TRBV7-9|many
CASSPGIWASTDTQYF
TGTGCCAGCAGCCCGGGAATATGGGCAAGCACAGATACGCAGTATTTT
>TRBJ2-3|TRBD2|TRBV12-3/TRBV12-4|many
CASSLAGGKDTQYF
TGTGCCAGCAGTCTAGCGGGGGGGAAAGATACGCAGTATTTT
>TRBJ1-6|TRBD1|TRBV7-2|-
CASSEYQGALSSPLHF
TGTGCCAGCAGCGAATATCAGGGGGCTCTTAGCTCACCCCTCCACTTT
>TRBJ1-6|-|TRBV19|-
CASSISSGTLNSPLHF
TGTGCCAGTAGTATTTCATCTGGTACACTTAATTCACCCCTCCACTTT
>TRBJ2-3|-|TRBV20-1|-
CSARIDTQYF
TGCAGTGCTAGGATAGATACGCAGTATTTT
>TRBJ1-2|-|TRBV20-1|-
CSAVVGGTNYGYTF
TGCAGTGCTGTCGTGGGGGGGACTAACTATGGCTACACCTTC
>TRBJ2-1|TRBD2|TRBV30|few
CAWSVLAGINEQFF
TGTGCCTGGAGTGTACTAGCGGGTATAAATGAGCAGTTCTTC
>TRBJ1-2|TRBD1|TRBV20-1|many
CSARGLFPQGALHYGYTF
TGCAGTGCTAGAGGACTCTTTCCACAGGGGGCGCTTCACTATGGCTACACCTTC
>TRBJ2-7|-|TRBV12-3/TRBV12-4|-
CASSLAGSNQPHEQYF
TGTGCCAGCAGTTTAGCGGGCAGCAATCAGCCCCACGAGCAGTACTTC